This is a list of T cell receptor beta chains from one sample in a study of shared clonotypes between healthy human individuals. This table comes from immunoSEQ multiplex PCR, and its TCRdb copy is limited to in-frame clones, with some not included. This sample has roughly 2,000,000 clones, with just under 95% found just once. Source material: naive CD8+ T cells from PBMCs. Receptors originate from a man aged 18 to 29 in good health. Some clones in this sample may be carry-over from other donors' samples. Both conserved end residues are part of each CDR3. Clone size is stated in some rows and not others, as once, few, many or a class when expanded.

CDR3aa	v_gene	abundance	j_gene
CASSEARTTYNEQFF	TRBV28	NA	TRBJ2-1
CASSPGGLGGYTF	TRBV4-1	NA	TRBJ1-2
CASSKAGVTSPSSYEQYF	TRBV21-1	NA	TRBJ2-7
CASREGGEVVRDEQFF	TRBV5-1	NA	TRBJ2-1
CASSLGRAGYTF	TRBV5-1	NA	TRBJ1-2
CASSKGPEQFF	TRBV2	NA	TRBJ2-1
CASSLTGGGTEAFF	TRBV11-2	NA	TRBJ1-1
CASSGTGDNEQFF	TRBV5-4	once	TRBJ2-1
CASSLFREGLYEQYF	TRBV7-9	NA	TRBJ2-7
CASSLDLLALEETQYF	TRBV7-8	NA	TRBJ2-5
CACGAGGANVLTF	TRBV19	NA	TRBJ2-6
CASSLVGTPRETQYF	TRBV7-2	once	TRBJ2-5
CASSPWGKSYEQYF	TRBV7-7	NA	TRBJ2-7
CATLDDRGYNEQFF	TRBV10-3	NA	TRBJ2-1
CASSSLAGGFYEQYF	TRBV7-2	NA	TRBJ2-7
CASSPRGPTGGLGGYTF	TRBV5-6	NA	TRBJ1-2
CASSPRQEQYF	TRBV5-6	NA	TRBJ2-7
CASSQVGLGGNEQFF	TRBV4-1	NA	TRBJ2-1
CASSWTGGNTEAFF	TRBV19	NA	TRBJ1-1
CASSQERFLRNTGELFF	TRBV4-2	NA	TRBJ2-2
CASQPTRGVIGTNEKLFF	TRBV19	NA	TRBJ1-4
CASSIGTGENGYTF	TRBV7-9	NA	TRBJ1-2
CASSVQGAPNQPQHF	TRBV9	NA	TRBJ1-5
CASSLKHSLGYNEQFF	TRBV7-3	NA	TRBJ2-1
CASSLVRDQGYEQYF	TRBV7-8	NA	TRBJ2-7
CASSAPAGLDVGTIYF	TRBV9	NA	TRBJ1-3
CASSFFVMSGHNTGELFF	TRBV7-6	NA	TRBJ2-2
CASRTSEEYNEQFF	TRBV12-5	NA	TRBJ2-1